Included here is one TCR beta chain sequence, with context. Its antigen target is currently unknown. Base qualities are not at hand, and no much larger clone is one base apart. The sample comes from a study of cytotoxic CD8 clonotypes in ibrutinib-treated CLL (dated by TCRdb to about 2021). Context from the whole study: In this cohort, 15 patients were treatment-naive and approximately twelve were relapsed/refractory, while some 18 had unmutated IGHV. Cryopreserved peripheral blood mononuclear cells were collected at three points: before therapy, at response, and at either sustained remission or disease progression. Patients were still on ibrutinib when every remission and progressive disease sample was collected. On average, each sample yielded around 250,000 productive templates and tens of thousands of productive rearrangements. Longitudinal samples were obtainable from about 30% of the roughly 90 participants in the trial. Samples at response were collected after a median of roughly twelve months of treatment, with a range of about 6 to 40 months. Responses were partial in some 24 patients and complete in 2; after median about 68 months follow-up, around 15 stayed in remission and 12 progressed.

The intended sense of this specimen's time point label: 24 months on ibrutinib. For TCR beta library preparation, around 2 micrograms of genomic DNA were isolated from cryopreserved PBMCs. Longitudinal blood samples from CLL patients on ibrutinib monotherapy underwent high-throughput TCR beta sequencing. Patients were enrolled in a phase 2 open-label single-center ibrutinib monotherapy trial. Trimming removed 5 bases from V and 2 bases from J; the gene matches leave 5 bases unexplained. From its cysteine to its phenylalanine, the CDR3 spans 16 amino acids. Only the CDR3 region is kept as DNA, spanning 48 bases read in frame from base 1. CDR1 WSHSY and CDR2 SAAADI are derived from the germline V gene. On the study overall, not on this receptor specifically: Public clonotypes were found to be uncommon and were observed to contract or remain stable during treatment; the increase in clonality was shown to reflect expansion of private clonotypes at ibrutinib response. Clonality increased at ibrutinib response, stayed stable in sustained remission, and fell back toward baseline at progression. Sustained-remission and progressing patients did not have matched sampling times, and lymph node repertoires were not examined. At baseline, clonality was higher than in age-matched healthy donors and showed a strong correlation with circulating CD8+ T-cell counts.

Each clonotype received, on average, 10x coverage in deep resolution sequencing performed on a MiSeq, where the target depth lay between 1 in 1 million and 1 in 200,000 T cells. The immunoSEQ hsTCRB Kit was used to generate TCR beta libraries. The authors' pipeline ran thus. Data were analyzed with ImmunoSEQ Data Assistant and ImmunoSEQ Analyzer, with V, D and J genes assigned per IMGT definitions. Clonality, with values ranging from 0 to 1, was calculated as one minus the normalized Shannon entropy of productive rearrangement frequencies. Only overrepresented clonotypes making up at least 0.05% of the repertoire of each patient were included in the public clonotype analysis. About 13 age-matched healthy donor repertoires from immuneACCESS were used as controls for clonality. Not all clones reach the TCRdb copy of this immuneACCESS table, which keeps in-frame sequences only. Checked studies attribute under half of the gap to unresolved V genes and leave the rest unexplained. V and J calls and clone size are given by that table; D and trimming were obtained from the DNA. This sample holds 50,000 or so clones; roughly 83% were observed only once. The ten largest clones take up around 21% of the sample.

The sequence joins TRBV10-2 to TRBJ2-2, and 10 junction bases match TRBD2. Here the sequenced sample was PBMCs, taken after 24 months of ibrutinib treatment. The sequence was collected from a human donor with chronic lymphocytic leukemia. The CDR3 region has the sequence CASSLPSGSNTGELFF. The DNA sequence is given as TGCGCCAGCAGTCTCCCTAGCGGGAGCAACACCGGGGAGCTGTTTTTT.